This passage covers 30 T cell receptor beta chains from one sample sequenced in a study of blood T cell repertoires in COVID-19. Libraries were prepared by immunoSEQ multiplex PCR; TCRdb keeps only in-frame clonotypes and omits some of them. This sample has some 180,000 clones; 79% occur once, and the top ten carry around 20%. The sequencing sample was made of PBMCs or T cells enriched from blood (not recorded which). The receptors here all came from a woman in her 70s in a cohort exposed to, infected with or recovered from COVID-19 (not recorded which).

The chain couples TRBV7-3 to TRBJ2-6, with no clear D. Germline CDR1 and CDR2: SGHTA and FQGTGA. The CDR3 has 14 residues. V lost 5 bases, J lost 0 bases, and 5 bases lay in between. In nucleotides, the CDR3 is TGTGCCAGCAGCCTGTACTCTGGGGCCAACGTCCTGACTTTC. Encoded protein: CASSLYSGANVLTF. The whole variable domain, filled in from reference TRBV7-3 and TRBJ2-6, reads GAGVSQTPSNKVTEKGKYVELRCDPISGHTALYWYRQSLGQGPEFLIYFQGTGAADDSGLPNDRFFAVRPEGSVSTLKIQRTERGDSAVYLCASSLYSGANVLTFGAGSRLTVL.

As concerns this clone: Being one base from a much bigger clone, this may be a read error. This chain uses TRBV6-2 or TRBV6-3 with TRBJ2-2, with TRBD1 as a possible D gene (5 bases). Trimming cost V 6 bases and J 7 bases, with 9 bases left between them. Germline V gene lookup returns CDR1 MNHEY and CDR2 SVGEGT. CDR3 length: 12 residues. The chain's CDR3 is CASSHRSGELFF. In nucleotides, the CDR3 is TGTGCCAGCAGCCACAGGAGCGGGGAGCTGTTTTTT.

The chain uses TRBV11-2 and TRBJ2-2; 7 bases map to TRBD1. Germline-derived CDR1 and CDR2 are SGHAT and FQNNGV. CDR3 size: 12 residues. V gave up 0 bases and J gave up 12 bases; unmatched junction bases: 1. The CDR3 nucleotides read TGTGCCAGCAGCTTAGAACAGGGGAAGCTGTTTTTT. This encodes CASSLEQGKLFF.

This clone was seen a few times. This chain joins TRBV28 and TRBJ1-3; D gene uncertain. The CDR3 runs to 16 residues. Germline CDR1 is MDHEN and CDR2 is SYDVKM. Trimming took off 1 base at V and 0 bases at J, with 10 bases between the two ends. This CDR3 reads CASSLFSGSSGNTIYF. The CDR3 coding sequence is TGTGCCAGCAGTTTATTCAGCGGCAGCTCTGGAAACACCATATATTTT.

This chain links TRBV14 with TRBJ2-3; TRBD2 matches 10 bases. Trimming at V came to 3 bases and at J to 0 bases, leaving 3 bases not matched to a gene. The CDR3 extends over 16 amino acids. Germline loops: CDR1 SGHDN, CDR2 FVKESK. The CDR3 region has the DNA TGTGCCAGCAGCCAGGGACTAGCGCCCAGCACAGATACGCAGTATTTT. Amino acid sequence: CASSQGLAPSTDTQYF.

CDR3 loop: CASMPRQGTAGGIYNEQFF. The CDR3 DNA is TGTGCCAGCATGCCTAGACAGGGAACGGCAGGCGGGATATACAATGAGCAGTTCTTC. The chain has TRBV28 and TRBJ2-1, with TRBD1 as a possible D gene (7 bases). The CDR3 covers 19 residues. Germline loops: CDR1 MDHEN, CDR2 SYDVKM. V gave up 7 bases and J gave up 4 bases, with 29 bases separating them.

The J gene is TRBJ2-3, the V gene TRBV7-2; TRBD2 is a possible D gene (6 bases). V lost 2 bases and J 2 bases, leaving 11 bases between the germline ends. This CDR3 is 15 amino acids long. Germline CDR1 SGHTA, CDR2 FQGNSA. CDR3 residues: CASSLSLAHTDTQYF. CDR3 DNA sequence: TGTGCCAGCAGCTTATCACTAGCTCACACAGATACGCAGTATTTT.

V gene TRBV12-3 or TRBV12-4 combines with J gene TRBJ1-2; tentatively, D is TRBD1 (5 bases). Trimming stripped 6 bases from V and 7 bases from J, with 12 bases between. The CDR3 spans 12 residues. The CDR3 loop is CASRLAGFGYTF. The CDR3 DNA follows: TGTGCCAGCAGACTAGCAGGGTTTGGCTACACCTTC.

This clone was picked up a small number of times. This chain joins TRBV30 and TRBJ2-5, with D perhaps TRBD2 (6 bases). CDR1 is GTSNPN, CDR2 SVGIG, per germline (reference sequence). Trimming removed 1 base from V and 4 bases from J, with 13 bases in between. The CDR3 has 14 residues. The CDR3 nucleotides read TGTGCCTGGAGTGGCAATAGCGGAGGAGAGACCCAGTACTTC. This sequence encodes CAWSGNSGGETQYF.

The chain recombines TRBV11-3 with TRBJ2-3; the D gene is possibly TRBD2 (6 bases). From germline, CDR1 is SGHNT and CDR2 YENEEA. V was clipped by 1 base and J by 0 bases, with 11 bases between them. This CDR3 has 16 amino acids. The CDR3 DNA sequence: TGTGCCAGCAGCTTAGCTCTAGCGCCAAGCACAGATACGCAGTATTTT. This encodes CASSLALAPSTDTQYF.

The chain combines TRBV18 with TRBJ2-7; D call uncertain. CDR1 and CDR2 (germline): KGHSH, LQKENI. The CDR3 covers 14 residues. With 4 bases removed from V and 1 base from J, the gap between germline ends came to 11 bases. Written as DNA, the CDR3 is TGTGCCAGCTCACTTCTAGAGTCATCCTACGAGCAGTACTTC. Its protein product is CASSLLESSYEQYF.

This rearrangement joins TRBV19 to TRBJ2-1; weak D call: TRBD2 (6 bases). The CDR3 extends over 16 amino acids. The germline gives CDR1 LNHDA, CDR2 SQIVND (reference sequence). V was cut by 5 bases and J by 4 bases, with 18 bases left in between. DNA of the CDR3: TGTGCCAGTAGTCCAAGTGGGGGAGGACGTTACAATGAGCAGTTCTTC. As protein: CASSPSGGGRYNEQFF.

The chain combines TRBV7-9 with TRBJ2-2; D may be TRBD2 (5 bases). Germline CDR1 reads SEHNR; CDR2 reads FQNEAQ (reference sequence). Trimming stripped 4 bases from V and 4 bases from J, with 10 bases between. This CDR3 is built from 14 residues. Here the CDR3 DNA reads TGTGCCAGCAGCTCAACGGCGGGCACCGGGGAGCTGTTTTTT. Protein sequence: CASSSTAGTGELFF.

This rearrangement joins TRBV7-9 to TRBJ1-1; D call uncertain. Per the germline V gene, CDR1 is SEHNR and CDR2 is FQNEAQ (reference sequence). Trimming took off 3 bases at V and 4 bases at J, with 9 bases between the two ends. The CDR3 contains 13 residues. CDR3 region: CASSFSRGTEAFF. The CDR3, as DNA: TGTGCCAGCAGCTTCTCCCGAGGCACTGAAGCTTTCTTT.

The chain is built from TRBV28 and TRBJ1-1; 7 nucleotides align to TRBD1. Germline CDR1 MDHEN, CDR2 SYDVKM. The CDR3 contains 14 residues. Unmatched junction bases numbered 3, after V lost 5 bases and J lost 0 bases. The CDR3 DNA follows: TGTGCCAGCAGTACGACAGGGATGAACACTGAAGCTTTCTTT. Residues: CASSTTGMNTEAFF.

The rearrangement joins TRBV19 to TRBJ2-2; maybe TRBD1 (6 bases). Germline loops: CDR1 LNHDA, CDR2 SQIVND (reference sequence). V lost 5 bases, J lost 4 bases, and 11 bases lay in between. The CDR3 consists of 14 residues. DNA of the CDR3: TGTGCCAGTAGTCCACACAGGGCCACCGGGGAGCTGTTTTTT. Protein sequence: CASSPHRATGELFF.

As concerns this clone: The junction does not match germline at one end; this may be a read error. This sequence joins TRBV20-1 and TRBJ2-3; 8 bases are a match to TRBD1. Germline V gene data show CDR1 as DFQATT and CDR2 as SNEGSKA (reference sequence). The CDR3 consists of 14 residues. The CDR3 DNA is TGCAGTGCTAGTAGACAGGGGTTTGTCGATACGCAGTACTTT. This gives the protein CSASRQGFVDTQYF.

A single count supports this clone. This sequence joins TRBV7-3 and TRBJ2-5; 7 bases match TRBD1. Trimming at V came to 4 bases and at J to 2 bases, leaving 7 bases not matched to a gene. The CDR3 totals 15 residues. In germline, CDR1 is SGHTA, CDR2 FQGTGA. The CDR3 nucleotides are TGTGCCAGCAGCTCGACAGGGATGGGGCAAGAGACCCAGTACTTC. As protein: CASSSTGMGQETQYF.

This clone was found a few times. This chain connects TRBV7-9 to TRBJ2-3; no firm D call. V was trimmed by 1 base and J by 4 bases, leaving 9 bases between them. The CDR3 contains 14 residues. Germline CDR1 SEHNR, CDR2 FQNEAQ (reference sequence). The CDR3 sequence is CASSLGLSSDTQYF. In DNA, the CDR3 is TGTGCCAGCAGCTTAGGACTTTCATCAGATACGCAGTATTTT. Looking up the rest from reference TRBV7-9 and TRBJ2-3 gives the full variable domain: DTGVSQNPRHKITKRGQNVTFRCDPISEHNRLYWYRQTLGQGPEFLTYFQNEAQLEKSRLLSDRFSAERPKGSFSTLEIQRTEQGDSAMYLCASSLGLSSDTQYFGPGTRLTVL.

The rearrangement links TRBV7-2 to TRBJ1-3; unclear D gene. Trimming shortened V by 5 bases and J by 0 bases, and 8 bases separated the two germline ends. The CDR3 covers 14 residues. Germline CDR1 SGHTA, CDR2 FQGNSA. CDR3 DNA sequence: TGTGCCAGCAGCCCAGGTCACTCTGGAAACACCATATATTTT. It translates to CASSPGHSGNTIYF.

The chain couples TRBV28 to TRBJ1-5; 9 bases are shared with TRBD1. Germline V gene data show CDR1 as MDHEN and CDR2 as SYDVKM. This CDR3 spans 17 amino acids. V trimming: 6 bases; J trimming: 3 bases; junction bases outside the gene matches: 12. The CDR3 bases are TGTGCCAGCAGCCGTTTGCCGGGACAGGGCATCAATCAGCCCCAGCATTTT. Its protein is CASSRLPGQGINQPQHF.

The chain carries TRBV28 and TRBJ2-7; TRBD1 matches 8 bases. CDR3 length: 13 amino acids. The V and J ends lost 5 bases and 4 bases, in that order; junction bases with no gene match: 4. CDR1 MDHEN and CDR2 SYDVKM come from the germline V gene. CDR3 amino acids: CASSRQGSYEQYF. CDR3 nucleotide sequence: TGTGCCAGCAGTAGACAGGGGTCGTACGAGCAGTACTTC.

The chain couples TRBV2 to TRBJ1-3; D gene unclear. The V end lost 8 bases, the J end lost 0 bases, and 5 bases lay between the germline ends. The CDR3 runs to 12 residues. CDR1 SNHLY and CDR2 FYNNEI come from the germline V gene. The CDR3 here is CASGGSGNTIYF. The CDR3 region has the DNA TGTGCCAGCGGAGGCTCTGGAAACACCATATATTTT.

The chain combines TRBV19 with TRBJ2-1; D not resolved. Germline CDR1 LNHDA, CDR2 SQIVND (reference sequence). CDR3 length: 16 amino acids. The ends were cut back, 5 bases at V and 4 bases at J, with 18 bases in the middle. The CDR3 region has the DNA TGTGCCAGTAGTTCACTACTCCCTGAGATATACAATGAGCAGTTCTTC. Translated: CASSSLLPEIYNEQFF. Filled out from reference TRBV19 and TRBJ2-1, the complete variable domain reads DGGITQSPKYLFRKEGQNVTLSCEQNLNHDAMYWYRQDPGQGLRLIYYSQIVNDFQKGDIAEGYSVSREKKESFPLTVTSAQKNPTAFYLCASSSLLPEIYNEQFFGPGTRLTVL.

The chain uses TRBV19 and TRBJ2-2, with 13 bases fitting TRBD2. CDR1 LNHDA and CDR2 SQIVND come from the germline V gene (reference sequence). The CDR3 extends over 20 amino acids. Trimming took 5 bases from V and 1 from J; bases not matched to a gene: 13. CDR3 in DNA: TGTGCCAGTAGTCCGGAGGGCACCCGACTAGCGGGAGGGAACACCGGGGAGCTGTTTTTT. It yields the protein CASSPEGTRLAGGNTGELFF.

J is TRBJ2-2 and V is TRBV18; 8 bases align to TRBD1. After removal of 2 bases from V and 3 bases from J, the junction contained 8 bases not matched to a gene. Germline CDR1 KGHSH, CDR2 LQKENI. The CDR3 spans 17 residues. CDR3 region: CASSPGQGAVDTGELFF. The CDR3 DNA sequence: TGTGCCAGCTCACCAGGGCAGGGGGCTGTTGACACCGGGGAGCTGTTTTTT.

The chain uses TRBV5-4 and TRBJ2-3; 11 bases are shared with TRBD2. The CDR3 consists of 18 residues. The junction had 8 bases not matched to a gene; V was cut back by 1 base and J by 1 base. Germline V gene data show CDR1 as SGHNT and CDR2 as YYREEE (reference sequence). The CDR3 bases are TGTGCCAGCAGCTTGCGTCTAGCGGGGGGCAGCGGCACAGATACGCAGTATTTT. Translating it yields CASSLRLAGGSGTDTQYF.

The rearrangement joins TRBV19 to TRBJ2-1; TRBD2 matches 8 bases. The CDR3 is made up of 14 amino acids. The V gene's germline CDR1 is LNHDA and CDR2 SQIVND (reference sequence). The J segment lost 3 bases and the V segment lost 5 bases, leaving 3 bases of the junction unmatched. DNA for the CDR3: TGTGCCAGTAGTGCGGGGGGCTTCTACAATGAGCAGTTCTTC. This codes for CASSAGGFYNEQFF.

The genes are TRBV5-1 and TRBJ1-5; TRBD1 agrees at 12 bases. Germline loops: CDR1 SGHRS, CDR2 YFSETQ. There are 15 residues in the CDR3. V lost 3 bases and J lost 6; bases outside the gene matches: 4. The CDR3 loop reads CASSSGTGGSQPQHF. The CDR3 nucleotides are TGCGCCAGCAGCTCCGGGACAGGGGGCAGTCAGCCCCAGCATTTT.

As DNA, the CDR3 is TGTGCCAGCAGCTTGGGAACAGGGGGCGTTGAGCCCCAGCATTTT. Translating gives CASSLGTGGVEPQHF. The chain carries TRBV5-8 and TRBJ1-5; 9 bases align to TRBD1. CDR1 is SGHTS, CDR2 YDEGEE, per germline. The V gene end was trimmed by 0 bases and the J gene end by 8 bases; junction bases not matched to a gene: 6. This CDR3 is built from 15 residues.